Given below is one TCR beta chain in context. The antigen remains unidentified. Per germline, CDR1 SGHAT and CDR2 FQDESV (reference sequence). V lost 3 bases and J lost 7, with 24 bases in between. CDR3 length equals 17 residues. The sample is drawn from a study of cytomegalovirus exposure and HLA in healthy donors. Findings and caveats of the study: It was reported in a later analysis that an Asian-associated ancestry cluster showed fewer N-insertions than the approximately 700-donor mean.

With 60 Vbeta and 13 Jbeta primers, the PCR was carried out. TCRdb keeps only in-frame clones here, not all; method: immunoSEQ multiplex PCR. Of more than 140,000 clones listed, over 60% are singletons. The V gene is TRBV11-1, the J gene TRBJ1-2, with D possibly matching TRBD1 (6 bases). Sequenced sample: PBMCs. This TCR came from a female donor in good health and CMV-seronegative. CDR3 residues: CASSLSGRKGVWCGYTF. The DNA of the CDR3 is TGTGCCAGCAGCTTGTCGGGGCGTAAGGGGGTCTGGTGTGGCTACACCTTC.